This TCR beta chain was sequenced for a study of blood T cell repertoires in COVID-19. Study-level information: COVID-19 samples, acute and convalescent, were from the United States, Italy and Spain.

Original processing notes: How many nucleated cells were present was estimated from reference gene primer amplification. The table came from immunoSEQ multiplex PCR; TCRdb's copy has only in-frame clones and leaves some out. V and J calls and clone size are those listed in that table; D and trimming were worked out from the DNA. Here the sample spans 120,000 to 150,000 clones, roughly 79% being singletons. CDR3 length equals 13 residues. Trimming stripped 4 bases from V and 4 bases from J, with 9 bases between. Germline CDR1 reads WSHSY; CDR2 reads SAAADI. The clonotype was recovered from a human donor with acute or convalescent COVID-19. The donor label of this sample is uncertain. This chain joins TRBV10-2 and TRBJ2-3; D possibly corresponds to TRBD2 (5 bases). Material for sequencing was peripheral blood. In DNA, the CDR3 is TGCGCCAGCAGTGTGAACGGGGCAGATACGCAGTATTTT. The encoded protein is CASSVNGADTQYF.